This T cell receptor beta chain was identified during a study of shared clonotypes between healthy human individuals (dated by TCRdb to between 2020 and 2021). Regarding the study in general: The cohort comprised a couple of women and a few men aged 18 to 49 years. The study deeply sequenced blood TCR repertoires of about 5 healthy adults to estimate repertoire size and the extent of clonotype sharing between individuals. To increase sequencing depth and limit assay-specific biases, TCR repertoire library preparation and sequencing were carried out by different laboratories using diverse techniques. Between about 0.9 and 9 billion PBMCs per donor were obtained by leukapheresis. Findings and caveats that apply to the study as a whole: The genetic and exposure-history diversity represented was limited by the small number of donors. Sampling was restricted to blood, and TCR repertoires in tissues likely differ from the TCR repertoires found in blood. Pairwise subsampling led to the expectation that sequencing depth would affect the degree of clonotype sharing among donors.

Using the deep immunoSEQ assay, TCR CDR3 regions were amplified from genomic DNA by multiplex PCR. Extracted genomic DNA from each cell subset was distributed evenly across all wells of several immunoSEQ 96-well plates, and each plate was treated as a replicate. For unsorted PBMC, 300 ng of genomic DNA, equivalent to about 30,000 T cell genomes, went into each replicate PCR. Ten immunoSEQ deep assay plates were used to sequence unsorted PBMC genomic DNA. Purified libraries were quantified with a Qubit 3.0 fluorometer, sized on a Bioanalyzer 2100, and re-quantified with the KAPA Library Quantification kit. Every immunoSEQ 96-well plate was sequenced on a dedicated single-read 150-cycle Illumina NextSeq 550 flow cell. Per the source publication's procedure: Because the immunoSEQ output held only junctional sequences and lacked quality scores, the filtering could not match the filtering applied to full-length reads. Sequences were annotated with PyIR, a Python wrapper for IgBLAST v1.9, using IMGT germline references to assign V/J genes and CDR3. Any read was removed if the V/J assignment was weak (E-value above 1e-6), the CDR3 was missing, or the read contained stop codons, out-of-frame junctions, or ambiguous translated residues. V3J clonotypes were defined as sequences sharing the same inferred V gene, J gene, and CDR3 amino acid sequence. Percentage overlap between repertoires was calculated by dividing the number of shared unique clonotypes by the size of the smaller repertoire. Richness of each repertoire was evaluated using RTK rarefaction, the Chao1 estimator, and Recon v2.1 estimates of unobserved clonotypes. The table comes from immuneACCESS by way of TCRdb, which keeps in-frame sequences with V and J called. Part of the clones is missing from these tables; in studies checked, under half for an unresolved V gene and the rest for unknown reasons. V, J and clone size are those of that table, while D and trimming were read from the DNA. The sample yields about 490,000 clones; roughly 80% were counted once. The leading ten clones occupy over 9.5% of the sample.

The CDR3 spans 15 residues, from the cysteine through the phenylalanine. This entry keeps only the CDR3 DNA: 45 bases, framed from base 1. The germline V gene encodes CDR1 MDHEN and CDR2 SYDVKM. V is pared back by 1 base and J by 7 bases, with 14 bases lying between the germline termini. Concerning this clone itself: The antigen this receptor binds is unknown. The record has no base qualities; no much larger clone is one base away.

The donors were healthy, HIV-negative adults who had no recently reported acute infections or vaccinations. Every donor was a Caucasian adult residing in Nashville, Tennessee, USA. For unsorted samples, tens of millions of PBMCs were counted and genomic DNA was extracted with the QIAamp DNA Blood Mini kit. After blood collection by leukapheresis, PBMCs were isolated using Ficoll-Histopaque density gradient centrifugation and then cryopreserved in the vapor phase of liquid nitrogen. The rearrangement combines TRBV28 with TRBJ2-1, with TRBD1 tentatively as D gene (5 bases match). The TCR sequence derives from a woman in her forties in good health. Some clones in this sample may be carry-over from other donors' samples. The source material was PBMCs. The encoded CDR3 is CASSLLEEKGNEQFF. The bases are TGTGCCAGCAGTTTATTAGAGGAAAAGGGGAATGAGCAGTTCTTC.